The following is a T cell receptor (beta chain) sequence with its context. Its antigen is unknown. The germline CDR1 and CDR2 sequences are SNHLY and FYNNEI. The CDR3 runs 13 residues. V lost 6 bases to trimming and J lost 7 bases, with 12 bases between them. These data are taken from a study of cytomegalovirus exposure and HLA in healthy donors. Study conclusions and caveats: Most sequenced TCRs were rare (though some public TCRs occurred in many donors). The authors listed approximately 150 TCR beta chains as cytomegalovirus-associated. Within the 95 to 150 validation repertoires, first-cohort TCR clusters tended to co-occur, according to a later analysis.

Clones were read by immunoSEQ multiplex PCR, and TCRdb kept only the in-frame ones, dropping some. The table includes about 300,000 clones, roughly 90% detected once. The sequenced material came from PBMCs. The chain is built from TRBV2 and TRBJ2-2, with D uncertain. This TCR came from a woman in her late teens or twenties in good health and CMV-seronegative. The CDR3, as DNA: TGTGCCAGCAGCCAAGGAGCCGGCGGGGAGCTGTTTTTT. It codes for CASSQGAGGELFF.